This entry lists 8 T cell receptor beta chains sequenced from one sample in a study of Graves' ophthalmopathy and Graves' hyperthyroidism. Amplification of TCR beta CDR3 regions used RNA transcripts. An opening RT-PCR round employed HTBI primers and preceded a second-round multiplex PCR. TCRdb redid the calling of the multiplex PCR reads with MiXCR, one entry per CDR3 protein. The sample has about 640,000 distinct CDR3 sequences; approximately 39% are singletons. Sequenced: peripheral blood. Receptor source: an adult man with Graves' ophthalmopathy.

This clonotype was detected ten times or more. This chain joins TRBV11-1 and TRBJ1-2; D is perhaps TRBD1 (5 bases). This CDR3 has 14 amino acids. Trimming removed 2 bases from V and 2 bases from J, with 9 bases in between. From germline, CDR1 is SGHAT and CDR2 FQDESV (reference sequence). CDR3 bases: TGTGCCAGCAGCTTAACGGCAGGGAACTATGGCTACACCTTC. Amino acid sequence: CASSLTAGNYGYTF. The variable domain in full, with the rest retrieved from reference TRBV11-1 and TRBJ1-2, is EAEVAQSPRYKITEKSQAVAFWCDPISGHATLYWYRQILGQGPELLVQFQDESVVDDSQLPKDRFSAERLKGVDSTLKIQPAELGDSAMYLCASSLTAGNYGYTFGSGTRLTVV.

About this clonotype itself: A junction end diverges from the germline sequence, so it may reflect a read error. The V call is TRBV2, the J call TRBJ1-1; 8 nucleotides match TRBD1. This CDR3 has 10 amino acids. Per the germline V gene, CDR1 is SNHLY and CDR2 is FYNNEI. This CDR3 reads CASRAGTGHF. The CDR3 DNA follows: TGTGCCAGCAGGGCCGGGACAGGCCACTTT.

The chain carries TRBV14 and TRBJ1-1; no reliable D call. Germline CDR1 SGHDN, CDR2 FVKESK. This CDR3 has 15 amino acids. V was trimmed by 4 bases and J by 7 bases, leaving 19 bases between them. CDR3 bases: TGTGCCAGCAGCCCTCGGGTTGGCCCGGTCCGTGAAGCTTTCTTT. This gives the protein CASSPRVGPVREAFF.

The CDR3 is CSLPSGSQYF. The CDR3 DNA follows: TGCAGCTTGCCCTCGGGGTCCCAGTACTTC. V is TRBV29-1 and J is TRBJ2-5; D perhaps matches TRBD2 (5 bases). V lost 8 bases and J 9 bases, leaving 13 bases between the germline ends. This CDR3 comprises 10 residues. Germline V CDR1 and CDR2: SQVTM, ANQGSEA.

The chain is built from TRBV6-4 and TRBJ2-7, with 13 positions matching TRBD2. This CDR3 region has 18 residues. The ends lost 8 bases at V and 1 base at J; junction bases unmatched: 14. Per germline, CDR1 MRHNA and CDR2 SNTAGT. In DNA form, the CDR3 reads TGTGCCAGCTCACCAACCCAGGGACTAGCGGGGAGTTCCTACGAGCAGTACTTC. The encoded protein is CASSPTQGLAGSSYEQYF.

Concerning this clonotype itself: A read error may account for a junction end that differs from germline. This chain connects TRBV25-1 to TRBJ1-6; no clear D. Germline CDR1 and CDR2: MGHDK and SYGVNS. There are 15 residues in the CDR3. This chain's CDR3 is CASIGMRCMNSPIHF. Here the CDR3 DNA reads TGTGCCAGCATTGGGATGCGGTGTATGAATTCACCCATCCACTTC.

CDR3 loop: CSARELAEWNTQYF. CDR3 in DNA: TGCAGTGCTAGAGAACTAGCGGAGTGGAATACGCAGTATTTT. The rearrangement uses TRBV20-1 and TRBJ2-3, with 8 bases matching TRBD2. Germline CDR1 and CDR2: DFQATT and SNEGSKA (reference sequence). The V gene end was trimmed by 0 bases and the J gene end by 7 bases; junction bases not matched to a gene: 6. The CDR3 runs 14 residues.

This clonotype occurred a few times. V usage is TRBV5-1 and J usage is TRBJ1-1, with D perhaps TRBD1 (6 bases). The CDR3 length is 15 residues. Between the trimmed V and J ends, which lost 1 base and 10 bases, there was a span of 20 bases. Germline loops: CDR1 SGHRS, CDR2 YFSETQ. DNA for the CDR3: TGCGCCAGCAGCTTGTACGGGGAACAGGGCAGAGGAGCTTTCTTT. This gives the protein CASSLYGEQGRGAFF.